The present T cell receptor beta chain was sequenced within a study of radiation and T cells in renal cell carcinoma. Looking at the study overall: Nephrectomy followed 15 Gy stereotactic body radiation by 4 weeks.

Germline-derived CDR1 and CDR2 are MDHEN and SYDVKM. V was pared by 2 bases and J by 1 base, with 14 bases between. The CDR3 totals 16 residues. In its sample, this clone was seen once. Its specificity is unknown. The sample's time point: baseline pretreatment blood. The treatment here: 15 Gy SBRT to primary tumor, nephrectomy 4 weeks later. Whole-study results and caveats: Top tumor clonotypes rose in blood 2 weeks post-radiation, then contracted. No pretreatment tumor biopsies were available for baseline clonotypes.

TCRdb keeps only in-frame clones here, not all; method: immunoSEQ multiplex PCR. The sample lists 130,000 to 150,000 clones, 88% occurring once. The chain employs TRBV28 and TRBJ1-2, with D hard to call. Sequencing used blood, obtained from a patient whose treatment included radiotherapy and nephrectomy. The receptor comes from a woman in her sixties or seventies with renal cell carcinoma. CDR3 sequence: CASSLGVLSINYGYTF. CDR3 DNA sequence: TGTGCCAGCAGTTTAGGAGTGTTATCGATTAACTATGGCTACACCTTC.